The following is a T cell receptor (beta chain) sequence with its context. The antigen remains undetermined. PCR involved 60 Vbeta and 13 Jbeta primers. Assay used: immunoSEQ multiplex PCR; TCRdb lists only in-frame clones, some missing. The table has about 150,000 clones, approximately 85% seen once. This entry is derived from a study of cytomegalovirus exposure and HLA in healthy donors. Study-wide results and caveats: A later analysis linked a missense DCLRE1C variant to TCR beta V- and J-gene trimming.

Germline V gene data show CDR1 as MNHEY and CDR2 as SVGAGI. The CDR3 loop spans 13 amino acids. Trimming removed 6 bases from V and 2 bases from J; junction bases left unmatched: 4. The sample consisted of PBMCs. This clonotype was obtained from a woman under 30 in good health and CMV-seronegative. The chain uses TRBV6-5 and TRBJ2-7; 7 positions agree with TRBD2. The CDR3 spells CASRPAGAYEQYF. The CDR3 region has the DNA TGTGCCAGCAGACCCGCGGGGGCCTACGAGCAGTACTTC.